This entry lists 24 T cell receptor beta chains sequenced from one sample in a study of CD8 T cells in Susac syndrome. When the RNA was reverse transcribed, random hexamers were used with an input of roughly 0.45 to 1 ug. TCRdb fed the immunoSEQ multiplex PCR reads into MiXCR, producing one record per CDR3 protein. This table holds some 120,000 distinct CDR3 sequences, approximately 94% found once. Input material: CD4+ T cells from PBMCs. The receptor source for this set is a human donor with multiple sclerosis.

The chain carries TRBV20-1 and TRBJ2-1; 15 bases are a match to TRBD2. Per germline, CDR1 DFQATT and CDR2 SNEGSKA (reference sequence). The CDR3 length is 18 residues. J gave up 6 bases and V 5 bases, and 14 bases lay outside the gene matches. For the CDR3, the DNA is TGCAGTGCTTCCGGACTAGCGGGGGGGCTCGCCTTTTTCAATGAGCAGTTCTTC. Protein: CSASGLAGGLAFFNEQFF.

The chain couples TRBV6-1 to TRBJ2-4; the D gene is possibly TRBD2 (6 bases). The V gene's germline CDR1 is MNHNS and CDR2 SASEGT. The CDR3 spans 19 residues. Trimming took off 6 bases at V and 2 bases at J, with 26 bases between the two ends. CDR3: CASRPAPGVEVFSKNIQYF. The CDR3 nucleotides read TGTGCCAGCAGACCGGCCCCGGGGGTCGAGGTCTTCTCCAAAAACATTCAGTACTTC.

The chain joins TRBV10-3 to TRBJ2-7; TRBD2 matches at 10 bases. The CDR3 loop spans 15 amino acids. Unmatched junction bases numbered 7, after V lost 4 bases and J lost 4 bases. Germline V gives CDR1 ENHRY, CDR2 SYGVKD. CDR3 nucleotide sequence: TGTGCCATCAGTGCGTCGACTAGCGGGTGGTACGAGCAGTACTTC. It translates to CAISASTSGWYEQYF.

This sequence joins TRBV19 and TRBJ2-2; D is unresolved. Germline V gene lookup returns CDR1 LNHDA and CDR2 SQIVND (reference sequence). The length of the CDR3 is 16 residues. V shed 11 bases and J shed 0 bases, with 19 bases lying between them. The DNA for the CDR3 is TGTGCCGTCCGTGGCGACCGCAGGCCGAACACCGGGGAGCTGTTTTTT. Encoded protein: CAVRGDRRPNTGELFF.

Regarding this clonotype: Mismatch with germline at one junction end may stem from a read error. The J gene is TRBJ2-7, the V gene TRBV7-9; 9 positions agree with TRBD2. The CDR3 loop spans 15 amino acids. Germline V CDR1 and CDR2: SEHNR, FQNEAQ (reference sequence). CDR3 loop: CASSLVGTSSDEQYF. The CDR3 DNA sequence: TGTGCCAGCAGCTTAGTAGGGACTAGCTCCGACGAGCAGTACTTC.

The chain joins TRBV30 to TRBJ2-3; D might be TRBD1 (5 bases). Germline V CDR1 and CDR2: GTSNPN, SVGIG (reference sequence). The CDR3 consists of 16 residues. Trimming removed 3 bases at V and 6 bases at J, with 22 bases between. CDR3 amino acids: CAWSRGHRSPGDTQYF. CDR3 coding DNA: TGTGCCTGGAGCCGTGGACACCGGTCCCCAGGTGATACGCAGTATTTT.

The rearrangement links TRBV28 to TRBJ1-1, with D possibly being TRBD1 (5 bases). Per germline, CDR1 MDHEN and CDR2 SYDVKM. The CDR3 totals 14 residues. The V end lost 3 bases, the J end lost 6 bases, and 14 bases lay between the germline ends. The CDR3: CASSFLGGEAEAFF. The CDR3 bases are TGTGCCAGCAGTTTCTTGGGGGGGGAAGCTGAAGCTTTCTTT.

The CDR3 DNA follows: TGTGCCAGCCAACCTAGCGGACCTACCAATGAGCAGTTCTTC. Translating it yields CASQPSGPTNEQFF. The chain uses TRBV19 and TRBJ2-1; TRBD2 matches 7 bases. With 9 bases clipped from V and 6 bases from J, the junction kept 11 bases outside the gene matches. This CDR3 has 14 residues. Germline V gene lookup returns CDR1 LNHDA and CDR2 SQIVND (reference sequence).

This CDR3 is CSARTQGSIYNEQFF. The CDR3 nucleotides read TGCAGCGCTCGTACACAGGGAAGTATCTACAATGAGCAGTTCTTC. The chain links TRBV29-1 to TRBJ2-1; D is possibly TRBD1 (6 bases). This CDR3 spans 15 amino acids. Germline loops: CDR1 SQVTM, CDR2 ANQGSEA. V dropped 7 bases and J dropped 3 bases, with 19 bases sitting between them.

The CDR3 loop is CSASNNEQFF. In DNA form, the CDR3 reads TGCAGTGCCTCTAACAATGAGCAGTTCTTC. V gene TRBV20-1 combines with J gene TRBJ2-1; no clear D. This CDR3 has 10 amino acids. Per the germline V gene, CDR1 is DFQATT and CDR2 is SNEGSKA (reference sequence). Trimming removed 6 bases at V and 5 bases at J, with 5 bases between.

The chain joins TRBV19 to TRBJ2-7; D assignment may be TRBD1 or TRBD2 (7 bases each). The V end was cut by 5 bases, the J end by 3 bases, with 17 bases between. This CDR3 contains 15 residues. Germline V lookup: CDR1 LNHDA, CDR2 SQIVND (reference sequence). The chain's CDR3 is CASSDSRGGIYEQYF. The DNA for the CDR3 is TGTGCCAGTAGTGACTCCAGGGGGGGGATCTACGAGCAGTACTTC. The complete variable domain, with remaining parts taken from reference TRBV19 and TRBJ2-7, reads DGGITQSPKYLFRKEGQNVTLSCEQNLNHDAMYWYRQDPGQGLRLIYYSQIVNDFQKGDIAEGYSVSREKKESFPLTVTSAQKNPTAFYLCASSDSRGGIYEQYFGPGTRLTVT.

The J gene is TRBJ2-5, the V gene TRBV7-9, with a possible D match to TRBD1 (5 bases). Trimming took off 3 bases at V and 10 bases at J, with 9 bases between the two ends. CDR3 length: 11 residues. Germline V gene sequence: CDR1 SEHNR, CDR2 FQNEAQ (reference sequence). DNA for the CDR3: TGTGCCAGCAGCTTTGAGCAGGGCCAGTACTTC. As protein: CASSFEQGQYF.

CDR3 in amino acids: CASSQDRRGIGYTF. The CDR3 bases are TGTGCCAGCAGCCAAGATCGGAGGGGAATTGGCTACACCTTC. The rearrangement links TRBV14 to TRBJ1-2; D might be TRBD1 (5 bases). Germline CDR1 SGHDN, CDR2 FVKESK. The V gene lost 0 bases and the J gene lost 7 bases, with 12 bases spanning the gap. The CDR3 is 14 amino acids. The full variable domain, in which reference TRBV14 and TRBJ1-2 provide the parts outside the CDR3, is EAGVTQFPSHSVIEKGQTVTLRCDPISGHDNLYWYRRVMGKEIKFLLHFVKESKQDESGMPNNRFLAERTGGTYSTLKVQPAELEDSGVYFCASSQDRRGIGYTFGSGTRLTVV.

The rearrangement links TRBV7-2 to TRBJ2-1, with D perhaps matching TRBD2 (5 bases). The germline V and J ends were trimmed by 1 base and 7 bases, with 11 bases remaining between them. Per the germline V gene, CDR1 is SGHTA and CDR2 is FQGNSA. The CDR3 is 14 residues long. The CDR3 here is CASSLGGAVNEQFF. The CDR3 bases are TGTGCCAGCAGCTTAGGGGGAGCGGTTAATGAGCAGTTCTTC. The variable domain in full, with the rest retrieved from reference TRBV7-2 and TRBJ2-1, is GAGVSQSPSNKVTEKGKDVELRCDPISGHTALYWYRQSLGQGLEFLIYFQGNSAPDKSGLPSDRFSAERTGGSVSTLTIQRTQQEDSAVYLCASSLGGAVNEQFFGPGTRLTVL.

This clonotype was found once. This chain connects TRBV27 to TRBJ1-6, with D uncertain. The CDR3 extends over 12 amino acids. V was cut by 1 base and J by 8 bases, with 3 bases left in between. The germline CDR1 and CDR2 sequences are MNHEY and SMNVEV (reference sequence). The chain's CDR3 is CASSLWDSPLHF. The DNA of the CDR3 is TGTGCCAGCAGTTTATGGGATTCACCCCTCCACTTT.

This chain connects TRBV12-3 or TRBV12-4 to TRBJ1-2; tentative D call: TRBD1 (6 bases). Trimming shortened V by 2 bases and J by 8 bases, and 6 bases separated the two germline ends. CDR3 size: 11 residues. CDR3 protein: CASSLRGGYTF. The CDR3 bases are TGTGCCAGCAGTTTAAGGGGGGGCTACACCTTC.

This clonotype has just one count. The genes are TRBV18 and TRBJ1-2, with 7 bases that match TRBD1. The CDR3 runs to 14 residues. V was clipped by 3 bases and J by 3 bases; unmatched bases: 4. The germline CDR1 and CDR2 sequences are KGHSH and LQKENI. CDR3 bases: TGTGCCAGCTCACCCAACAGGGGCGACTATGGCTACACCTTC. It is translated as CASSPNRGDYGYTF.

The gene calls are TRBV5-6 and TRBJ1-2, with D perhaps matching TRBD1 (5 bases). V shed 0 bases and J shed 6 bases, with 9 bases lying between them. Per the germline V gene, CDR1 is SGHDT and CDR2 is YYEEEE. The CDR3 sequence is 13 residues long. The CDR3, as DNA: TGTGCCAGCAGCTTGGTGCAGGGTAATGGCTACACCTTC. It yields the protein CASSLVQGNGYTF.

The chain recombines TRBV5-1 with TRBJ1-4; 7 bases agree with TRBD1. Trimming took 4 bases from V and 0 from J; bases not matched to a gene: 3. CDR3 length equals 15 residues. CDR1 and CDR2 (germline): SGHRS, YFSETQ. The CDR3 sequence is CASSGGQSTNEKLFF. DNA for the CDR3: TGCGCCAGCAGCGGGGGACAGTCAACTAATGAAAAACTGTTTTTT.

The chain joins TRBV20-1 to TRBJ2-3; no clear D gene. Trimming shortened V by 0 bases and J by 0 bases, and 4 bases separated the two germline ends. The CDR3 extends over 13 amino acids. Germline V lookup: CDR1 DFQATT, CDR2 SNEGSKA (reference sequence). This chain's CDR3 is CSARDESTDTQYF. The CDR3, as DNA: TGCAGTGCTAGAGATGAAAGCACAGATACGCAGTATTTT.

The rearrangement uses TRBV7-2 and TRBJ2-1, with 9 bases matching TRBD2. The CDR3 length is 14 residues. The J segment lost 10 bases and the V segment lost 3 bases, leaving 7 bases of the junction unmatched. The germline V gene has CDR1 SGHTA and CDR2 FQGNSA. CDR3 in amino acids: CASSLAGGLGEQFF. The CDR3 coding sequence is TGTGCCAGCAGCTTGGCGGGGGGGTTAGGGGAGCAGTTCTTC.

This sequence joins TRBV6-5 and TRBJ2-2; D uncertain. The germline V gene encodes CDR1 MNHEY and CDR2 SVGAGI. Trimming pared 5 bases from V and 3 bases from J, leaving 4 bases between. This CDR3 is built from 12 residues. The CDR3 nucleotides read TGTGCCAGCAGTAGGGACACCGGGGAGCTGTTTTTT. This translates into CASSRDTGELFF.

The chain recombines TRBV3-1 with TRBJ2-1; D possibly matches TRBD1 or TRBD2 (6 bases each). The ends were cut back, 0 bases at V and 10 bases at J, with 13 bases in the middle. CDR3 length: 14 residues. Germline assignment: CDR1 LGHDT and CDR2 YNNKEL (reference sequence). CDR3 sequence (DNA): TGTGCCAGCAGCCAAGATCTGAGGGGGGCCGAGCAGTTCTTC. Protein: CASSQDLRGAEQFF.

The chain combines TRBV5-1 with TRBJ1-5; no definite D call. Germline V gene data show CDR1 as SGHRS and CDR2 as YFSETQ. The length of the CDR3 is 14 residues. V was cut by 0 bases and J by 2 bases, with 6 bases left in between. CDR3 nucleotides: TGCGCCAGCAGCTTGGGACCGGGCAATCAGCCCCAGCATTTT. Residues: CASSLGPGNQPQHF.